These 13 T cell receptor beta chains share one sample of origin, sequenced in a study of identical twins. TCRdb reprocessed the 5' RACE reads with MiXCR, giving one entry per CDR3 protein. This sample carries roughly 690,000 distinct CDR3 sequences, about 20% of them seen once, and the ten largest clones take 4% to 4.5%. These data are also associated with another study on T cells expressing NK-cell markers.

Sequencing used PBMCs. The receptors come from a woman aged 18-29 years in good health.

V usage is TRBV4-3 and J usage is TRBJ2-3; D is uncertain. The CDR3 contains 12 residues. Trimming removed 10 bases at V and 5 bases at J, with 13 bases between. CDR1 and CDR2 from the germline V gene are LGHNA and YSLEER. The CDR3 DNA reads as TGCGCCATGCCCTCAGTAGGAGATACGCAGTATTTT. This codes for CAMPSVGDTQYF.

This clonotype has only a few counts. The chain employs TRBV24-1 and TRBJ2-3; 10 nucleotides line up with TRBD1. V dropped 3 bases and J dropped 4; count of bases not matched to a gene: 3. The germline V gene encodes CDR1 KGHDR and CDR2 SFDVKD. This CDR3 is 15 amino acids long. The CDR3 spells CATSDPGQGADTQYF. In DNA form, the CDR3 reads TGTGCCACCAGTGATCCAGGACAGGGGGCAGATACGCAGTATTTT.

V gene TRBV10-2 combines with J gene TRBJ2-1; TRBD2 agrees at 7 bases. CDR1 is WSHSY and CDR2 is SAAADI in the germline V gene. The V gene end was trimmed by 11 bases and the J gene end by 7 bases; junction bases not matched to a gene: 5. The CDR3 extends over 11 amino acids. The CDR3 nucleotides read TGCGCCGTGGGACTACTTAATGAGCAGTTCTTC. Protein product: CAVGLLNEQFF.

This clonotype was found a few times. This CDR3 reads CASRVEGFNTGELFF. CDR3 DNA sequence: TGTGCCAGCAGAGTCGAGGGCTTCAACACCGGGGAGCTGTTTTTT. The rearrangement uses TRBV6-4 and TRBJ2-2; D perhaps matches TRBD2 (5 bases). Germline V gene sequence: CDR1 MRHNA, CDR2 SNTAGT. The CDR3 loop spans 15 amino acids. V was trimmed by 6 bases and J by 2 bases, leaving 13 bases between them.

This clonotype has only a few counts. The chain links TRBV5-1 to TRBJ2-5; D is unresolved. CDR3 size: 14 residues. Per the germline V gene, CDR1 is SGHRS and CDR2 is YFSETQ. Trimming shortened V by 0 bases and J by 6 bases, and 12 bases separated the two germline ends. CDR3 region: CASSLVANPQTQYF. CDR3 nucleotide sequence: TGCGCCAGCAGCTTGGTCGCCAACCCACAGACCCAGTACTTC.

J is TRBJ2-1 and V is TRBV10-3; possible D gene TRBD2, 5 bases. Germline V lookup: CDR1 ENHRY, CDR2 SYGVKD. Trimming removed 10 bases from V and 1 base from J, with 17 bases in between. The CDR3 consists of 15 residues. The chain's CDR3 is CATSKGEASYNEQFF. The CDR3 DNA is TGTGCCACGTCGAAGGGAGAGGCGTCCTACAATGAGCAGTTCTTC.

This chain links TRBV7-9 with TRBJ1-2, with 7 positions matching TRBD1. The CDR3 runs to 16 residues. Germline V gene sequence: CDR1 SEHNR, CDR2 FQNEAQ (reference sequence). V was pared by 5 bases and J by 1 base, with 10 bases of the junction left unmatched. CDR3 in amino acids: CASSTGQSVNNYGYTF. CDR3 bases: TGTGCCAGCAGCACGGGACAGAGCGTTAATAACTATGGCTACACCTTC.

The chain combines TRBV12-3 or TRBV12-4 with TRBJ1-1; a possible D gene is TRBD1 (5 bases). The CDR3 loop spans 11 amino acids. V lost 1 base and J 10 bases, leaving 7 bases between the germline ends. CDR3 nucleotide sequence: TGTGCCAGCAGTTTAGGGGGGGGAGCTTTCTTT. Translating gives CASSLGGGAFF.

In this sample, this clonotype turned up a few times. The chain employs TRBV20-1 and TRBJ2-3; 14 positions match TRBD2. Germline V lookup: CDR1 DFQATT, CDR2 SNEGSKA (reference sequence). The CDR3 has 16 amino acids. Losses at the gene ends were 3 bases for V and 8 bases for J; bases not matched to a gene: 10. Here the CDR3 DNA reads TGCAGTGCTAGCCCCGGGACTAGCGGGAGTTCGTTTACGCAGTATTTT. This codes for CSASPGTSGSSFTQYF.

In its sample, this clonotype was seen a few times. The chain employs TRBV5-1 and TRBJ2-7; D is unclear. CDR3 size: 17 residues. V dropped 1 base and J dropped 4 bases, with 21 bases sitting between them. Germline loops: CDR1 SGHRS, CDR2 YFSETQ. The DNA of the CDR3 is TGCGCCAGCAGCTTGATTAGGGCGCTTAACGTGGATTACGAGCAGTACTTC. It translates to CASSLIRALNVDYEQYF.

The chain recombines TRBV15 with TRBJ2-1; no clear D. The ends were cut back, 6 bases at V and 10 bases at J, with 13 bases in the middle. There are 12 residues in the CDR3. From germline, CDR1 is LNHNV and CDR2 YYDKDF (reference sequence). The CDR3 DNA reads TGTGCCACCAGTCCCGTCGGCCAGGAGCAGTTCTTC. This encodes CATSPVGQEQFF.

The rearrangement uses TRBV20-1 and TRBJ2-3; D gene uncertain. Trimming pared 0 bases from V and 4 bases from J, leaving 8 bases between. The CDR3 runs to 13 residues. Germline-derived CDR1 and CDR2 are DFQATT and SNEGSKA (reference sequence). CDR3 sequence reads: CSARDFTSDTQYF. In DNA form, the CDR3 reads TGCAGTGCTAGAGATTTCACGTCAGATACGCAGTATTTT.

The chain links TRBV19 to TRBJ2-1; no clear D gene. V lost 3 bases and J lost 12, with 15 bases in between. This CDR3 is 13 amino acids long. The germline gives CDR1 LNHDA, CDR2 SQIVND (reference sequence). CDR3 in amino acids: CASSIAVPSGQFF. The CDR3 DNA is TGTGCCAGTAGTATTGCGGTTCCGTCGGGGCAGTTCTTC.